Reported below is one TCR beta chain. This entry comes from a study of OX40 agonist ivuxolimab in advanced cancers. The repertoire was sequenced with immunoSEQ multiplex PCR; TCRdb's copy has only in-frame clones and lacks some. In the table there are more than 45,000 clones, around 84% of which are singletons. The CDR3 runs to 15 residues. Sequenced material: CD4+ or CD8+ T cells sorted from blood, taken in a trial of the OX40 agonist ivuxolimab. The chain recombines TRBV21-1 with TRBJ2-7; TRBD2, the table's D call, lacks a check against the DNA. TRBV21-1 is a recognized pseudogene. The TCR was taken from an adult with an advanced solid tumor such as melanoma, head and neck, liver or kidney cancer. The CDR3 DNA is TGTGCCAGCAGCAACCCTGACTGTAGCTCCTACGAGCAGTACTTC. Its translation: CASSNPDCSSYEQYF.